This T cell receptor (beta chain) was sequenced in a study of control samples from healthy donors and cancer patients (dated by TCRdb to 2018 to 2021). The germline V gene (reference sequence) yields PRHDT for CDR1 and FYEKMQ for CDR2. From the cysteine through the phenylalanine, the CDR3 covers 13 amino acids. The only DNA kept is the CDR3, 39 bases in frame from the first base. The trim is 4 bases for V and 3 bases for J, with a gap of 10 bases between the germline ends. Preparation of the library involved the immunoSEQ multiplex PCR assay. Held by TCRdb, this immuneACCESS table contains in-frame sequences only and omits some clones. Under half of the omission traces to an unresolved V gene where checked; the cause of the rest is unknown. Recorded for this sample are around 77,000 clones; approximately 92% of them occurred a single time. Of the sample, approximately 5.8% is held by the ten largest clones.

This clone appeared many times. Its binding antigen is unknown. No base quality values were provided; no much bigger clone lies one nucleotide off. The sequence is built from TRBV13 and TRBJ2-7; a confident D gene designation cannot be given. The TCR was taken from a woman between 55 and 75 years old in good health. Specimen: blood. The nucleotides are TGTGCCAGCAGCTACTTAAATCTCTACGAGCAGTACTTC. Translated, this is CASSYLNLYEQYF.